This record concerns one T cell receptor beta chain sequence. Repertoires were generated with immunoSEQ multiplex PCR, while TCRdb's copy carries only in-frame clones and drops some. The sample yields 150,000 or so clones, 93% seen once. Germline values: CDR1 SGHTS, CDR2 YDEGEE. The CDR3 is 15 residues long. The germline V and J ends were trimmed by 4 bases and 6 bases, with 16 bases remaining between them. This sample stems from a study of control samples from healthy donors and cancer patients. The clonotype was recovered from a man between 18 and 29 years old in good health. The material sequenced was blood. The chain uses TRBV5-8 and TRBJ1-4, with TRBD1 as a possible D gene (5 bases). The CDR3 region has the DNA TGTGCCAGCAGCATTCGACAGCTTCAGGATGAAAAACTGTTTTTT. Translating gives CASSIRQLQDEKLFF.